A selection of T cell receptor beta chains follows, all from one sample in a study of T-cell reconstitution after alpha-beta-depleted transplantation in children. TCRdb re-analysed the PCR reads in MiXCR, keeping a single row per CDR3 protein. The repertoire holds fewer than 550,000 distinct CDR3 sequences, with roughly 11% as singletons. The material was PBMCs, mostly from graft donor cells, obtained 180 days after TCRalphabeta/CD19-depleted stem cell transplant. These receptors came from a female patient under 10 years old who had a stem cell transplant for aplastic anemia, so the T cells may come from the graft donor. CDR3s include the opening cysteine and the closing phenylalanine or tryptophan. A D gene is named only where the DNA matches it firmly. Size values are once, few and many counts, or a class for expanded clones, and some rows have none.

v_gene	j_gene	abundance	d_gene	CDR3nt	CDR3aa
TRBV5-1	TRBJ1-1	few	-	TGCGCCAGCAGCTCGGTCCGTCGGACCAACGGACGGAACACTGAAGCTTTCTTT	CASSSVRRTNGRNTEAFF
TRBV10-3	TRBJ2-4	many	-	TGTGCCATCAGTGAGACCTCCAAAAACATTCAGTACTTC	CAISETSKNIQYF
TRBV20-1	TRBJ1-6	-	-	TGCAGTGCCGCCGCCGCCCCCCATACAGTGGTCTCCTATAATTCACCCCTCCACTTT	CSAAAAPHTVVSYNSPLHF
TRBV20-1	TRBJ2-7	many	-	TGCAGTGCTATCCCTGGCGGCAGGGCCTACGAGCAGTACTTC	CSAIPGGRAYEQYF
TRBV5-1	TRBJ2-7	many	TRBD1	TGCGCCAGCAGCGCCCGACAGGGGAGCTCCTACGAGCAGTACTTC	CASSARQGSSYEQYF
TRBV5-6	TRBJ2-2	-	-	TGTGCCAGCAGCCCCTCAGGCGGGACGAACACCGGGGAGCTGTTTTTT	CASSPSGGTNTGELFF
TRBV12-3/TRBV12-4	TRBJ2-3	-	TRBD2	TGTGCCAGCCAGACGGTCGGGCTAGCGGGAGAACGGGGTCGGGCAGATACGCAGTATTTT	CASQTVGLAGERGRADTQYF
TRBV5-1	TRBJ1-6	few	TRBD1	TGCGCCAGCAGCTTGCTTCAGGGGGCGAATTCACCCCTCCACTTT	CASSLLQGANSPLHF
TRBV7-2	TRBJ1-5	-	-	TGTGCCAGCAGCTTATGGCGGGGGGATCAGCCCCAGCATTTT	CASSLWRGDQPQHF
TRBV20-1	TRBJ1-5	many	-	TGCAGTGCCCTGGGTAGCAATCAGCCCCAGCATTTT	CSALGSNQPQHF
TRBV12-3/TRBV12-4	TRBJ2-1	few	-	TGTGCCAGCAGTTTAAGTAGTAATCCGTTCTCCTACAATGAGCAGTTCTTC	CASSLSSNPFSYNEQFF
TRBV25-1	TRBJ2-5	-	TRBD2	TGTGCCAGCAGTTCGGGGGGGGAAGGAGTCCAAGAGACCCAGTACTTC	CASSSGGEGVQETQYF
TRBV11-2	TRBJ1-1	few	-	TGTGCCAGCAGCTTAGGTCGGGGGAGGGGAGTCTTGAACACTGAAGCTTTCTTT	CASSLGRGRGVLNTEAFF
TRBV28	TRBJ2-5	many	TRBD2	TGTGCCAGCAGTTTGGTGAGACTAGCGGCCCAGTACTTC	CASSLVRLAAQYF
TRBV23-1	TRBJ1-6	once	-	TGCGCCAGCAATCAACCGTCACCCCTCCACTTT	CASNQPSPLHF
TRBV3-1	TRBJ2-2	few	-	TGTGCCAGCAGCCAAGAGACTATCTCCGGGGAGCTGTTTTTT	CASSQETISGELFF
TRBV5-1	TRBJ1-5	many	TRBD1	TGCGCCAGCAGCCATGGGACAGGGAGGAATCAGCCCCAGCATTTT	CASSHGTGRNQPQHF
TRBV5-4	TRBJ1-1	-	-	TGTGCCAGCAGCTTGCAGGGCCCCGTGCGCACTGAAGCTTTCTTT	CASSLQGPVRTEAFF
TRBV5-1	TRBJ2-2	few	-	TGCGCCAGCACCCCGCCCAGTCTTACCGGGGAGCTGTTTTTT	CASTPPSLTGELFF
TRBV7-8	TRBJ2-1	many	-	TGTGCCAGCAGCTTTATGTCGGGGGTCCTCGGCAATGAGCAGTTCTTC	CASSFMSGVLGNEQFF
TRBV29-1	TRBJ1-5	few	-	TGCAGCGCCTTCGTAAGGATAGAGCATTTT	CSAFVRIEHF
TRBV21-1	TRBJ2-3	many	-	TGTGCCAGCAGCGACGGACAGGGGAGCACAGATACGCAGTATTTT	CASSDGQGSTDTQYF
TRBV5-1	TRBJ2-3	-	-	TGCGCCAGCAGCTTGGCCACAGGGAAGCCTACGCAGTATTTT	CASSLATGKPTQYF
TRBV20-1	TRBJ2-2	-	TRBD2	TGCAGTGCTAGAGAGACCGGGAGGACCAACACCGGGGAGCTGTTTTTT	CSARETGRTNTGELFF
TRBV10-3	TRBJ2-5	few	TRBD2	TGTGCCATCAGGTTGGGACCCCCGGGGGGGGAGACCCAGTACTTC	CAIRLGPPGGETQYF
TRBV19	TRBJ2-7	-	-	TGTGCCAGTAGTATAGGCCCCACCGGGAGAGGCTCCTACGAGCAGTACTTC	CASSIGPTGRGSYEQYF
TRBV29-1	TRBJ1-2	-	-	TGCAGCGCTATAAATGGACAGTATGGCTACACCTTC	CSAINGQYGYTF
TRBV28	TRBJ1-2	-	TRBD1	TGTGCCAGCAGTCGTGGACAGGGGCAATCATGCACCTTC	CASSRGQGQSCTF
TRBV20-1	TRBJ2-3	-	-	TGCAGTGCGAGACTAGATACAGATACGCAGTATTTT	CSARLDTDTQYF
TRBV27	TRBJ2-2	-	-	TGTGCCAGCAGTTGGGGGGTGTATCTGGGTTCCGACGGGGAGCTGTTTTTT	CASSWGVYLGSDGELFF
TRBV9	TRBJ2-3	few	TRBD1	TGTGCCAGCAGCCCTCCTTGGACAGGGGGCCGCACAGATACGCAGTATTTT	CASSPPWTGGRTDTQYF
TRBV7-9	TRBJ2-5	few	-	TGTGCCAGCAGCTTAAGAGCGGAAAAAGTGGAGACCCAGTACTTC	CASSLRAEKVETQYF
TRBV5-1	TRBJ1-1	many	-	TGCGCCAGCAGCTTAGGAGGGCAGGGCGCTGAAGCTTTCTTT	CASSLGGQGAEAFF
TRBV6-1	TRBJ2-1	few	TRBD2	TGTGCCAGCACAGGGCTAGCGGGGAATCCCTCCTACAATGAGCAGTTCTTC	CASTGLAGNPSYNEQFF
TRBV27	TRBJ1-4	-	-	TGTGCCAGCAGTAAAACCGGGAGTAATGAAAAACTGTTTTTT	CASSKTGSNEKLFF
TRBV5-4	TRBJ2-1	few	TRBD2	TGTGCCAGCAGCGCGGTACTAGCGGGTATCTACAATGAGCAGTTCTTC	CASSAVLAGIYNEQFF
TRBV27	TRBJ2-3	few	TRBD1	TGTGCCAGCAGATGGACAGGGCCCAGCACAGATACGCAGTATTTT	CASRWTGPSTDTQYF
TRBV12-3/TRBV12-4	TRBJ2-7	few	-	TGTGCCAGCAGTTTTTGGCAGGGGAAAGGCGAGCAGTACTTC	CASSFWQGKGEQYF
TRBV12-3/TRBV12-4	TRBJ2-5	-	-	TGTGCCAGCGGAAGGAGGGGAAACTTGGGTTACCAAGAGACCCAGTACTTC	CASGRRGNLGYQETQYF
TRBV7-8	TRBJ2-1	few	TRBD2	TGTGCCAGCAGCTCAGGACTAGCGCTACACAATGAGCAGTTCTTC	CASSSGLALHNEQFF
TRBV20-1	TRBJ1-3	-	TRBD1	TGCAGTGCTAGTAAACAGGGGAGCGGGGGAAACACCATATATTTT	CSASKQGSGGNTIYF
TRBV2	TRBJ2-1	-	-	TGTGCCAGCACCCTTGGGCGGGCGTACAATGAGCAGTTCTTC	CASTLGRAYNEQFF
TRBV5-1	TRBJ2-5	-	TRBD1	TGCGCCAGCACCTTGGCTGCAGGGGGCGCGGAGACCCAGTACTTC	CASTLAAGGAETQYF
TRBV7-9	TRBJ2-5	many	TRBD1	TGTGCCAGCAGCTTAGGACAGGGAAGTCAGGAGACCCAGTACTTC	CASSLGQGSQETQYF
TRBV29-1	TRBJ1-2	few	-	TGCAGCGTTGAAAGGTTTGGGGAGGGTTCCTATGGCTACACCTTC	CSVERFGEGSYGYTF
TRBV5-1	TRBJ2-5	many	-	TGCGCCAGCTCCCGGGCGAAGGAGACCCAGTACTTC	CASSRAKETQYF